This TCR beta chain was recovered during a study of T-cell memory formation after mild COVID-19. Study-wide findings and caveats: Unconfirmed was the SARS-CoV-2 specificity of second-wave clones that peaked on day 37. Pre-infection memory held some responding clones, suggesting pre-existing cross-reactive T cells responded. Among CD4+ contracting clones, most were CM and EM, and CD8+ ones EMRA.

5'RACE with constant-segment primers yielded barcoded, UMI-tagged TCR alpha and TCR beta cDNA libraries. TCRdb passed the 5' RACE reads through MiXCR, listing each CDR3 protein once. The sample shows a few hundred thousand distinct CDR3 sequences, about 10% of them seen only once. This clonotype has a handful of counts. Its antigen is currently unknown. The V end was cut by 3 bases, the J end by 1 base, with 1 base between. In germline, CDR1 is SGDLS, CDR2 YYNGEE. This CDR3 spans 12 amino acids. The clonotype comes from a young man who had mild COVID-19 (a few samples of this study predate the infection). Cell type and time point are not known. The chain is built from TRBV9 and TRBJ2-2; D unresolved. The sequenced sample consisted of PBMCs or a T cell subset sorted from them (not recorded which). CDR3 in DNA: TGTGCCAGCAGCGGGAACACCGGGGAGCTGTTTTTT. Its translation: CASSGNTGELFF.